A single sample is the source of the 19 T cell receptor beta chains below, sequenced in a study of breast tumors, draining lymph nodes, adjacent tissues. From the multiplex PCR reads, TCRdb called clonotypes with MiXCR, one entry per CDR3 protein. Of 17,000 or so distinct CDR3 sequences listed, roughly 63% were seen once; the top ten hold about a fifth. What was sequenced was tumor-adjacent breast tissue. The receptors derive from a female donor with breast cancer. Some clones in this sample may be carry-over from other donors' samples.

The CDR3 here is CASRPGPYGYTF. For the CDR3, the DNA is TGTGCCAGCAGACCAGGACCGTATGGCTACACCTTC. This chain connects TRBV12-3 or TRBV12-4 to TRBJ1-2; D is uncertain. V shed 6 bases and J shed 5 bases, with 10 bases lying between them. The CDR3 runs to 12 residues.

J is TRBJ1-6 and V is TRBV9; no reliable D call. This CDR3 has 13 residues. Trimming shortened V by 3 bases and J by 6 bases, and 7 bases separated the two germline ends. The germline CDR1 and CDR2 sequences are SGDLS and YYNGEE. The CDR3 region has the DNA TGTGCCAGCAGCGGCGCAGCTAATTCACCCCTCCACTTT. It specifies CASSGAANSPLHF. Full variable domain (outside the CDR3, taken from reference TRBV9 and TRBJ1-6): DSGVTQTPKHLITATGQRVTLRCSPRSGDLSVYWYQQSLDQGLQFLIQYYNGEERAKGNILERFSAQQFPDLHSELNLSSLELGDSALYFCASSGAANSPLHFGNGTRLTVT.

This clonotype has just a few counts. Just one base apart from a much larger clone, this may be a read error. This CDR3 fails to terminate in the conserved phenylalanine or tryptophan, so it likely reflects a read error. The limits of the CDR3 on the DNA are not certain, so only TCRdb's listed CDR3 is given. V is TRBV20-1 and J is TRBJ2-5; TRBD2, the D gene given by the table, was not confirmed from the DNA. Germline CDR1 DFQATT, CDR2 SNEGSKA (reference sequence). Counting both end residues, the CDR3 totals 11 amino acids. This CDR3 is CSTTRLETQSS.

In its sample, this clonotype ranks as medium-sized. V is TRBV4-2 and J is TRBJ1-4; 9 bases match TRBD1. Germline CDR1 is LGHNA and CDR2 is YNFKEQ. The ends lost 4 bases at V and 5 bases at J; junction bases unmatched: 5. The length of the CDR3 is 15 residues. The CDR3 loop is CASSLTGTGNEKLFF. CDR3 sequence (DNA): TGTGCCAGCAGCCTTACCGGGACAGGGAATGAAAAACTGTTTTTT.

The chain recombines TRBV7-8 with TRBJ1-6; 7 positions match TRBD1. CDR1 and CDR2 from the germline V gene are SGHVS and FQNEAQ. With 10 bases clipped from V and 7 bases from J, the junction kept 13 bases outside the gene matches. This CDR3 comprises 15 residues. CDR3: CANSRAEGANSPLHF. DNA of the CDR3: TGTGCCAACTCGCGGGCTGAGGGGGCGAATTCACCCCTCCACTTT.

The rearrangement uses TRBV7-2 and TRBJ1-6; no clear D. Deletions cut 4 bases from V and 0 bases from J, with 16 bases between. Per germline, CDR1 SGHTA and CDR2 FQGNSA. The CDR3 has 18 residues. This CDR3 is CASSYQLAGSSYNSPLHF. The CDR3 DNA follows: TGTGCCAGCAGCTACCAACTAGCGGGAAGCTCCTATAATTCACCCCTCCACTTT.

The chain links TRBV19 to TRBJ2-7; D uncertain. Germline lookup yields CDR1 LNHDA and CDR2 SQIVND (reference sequence). The CDR3 sequence is 14 residues long. Trimming left V 6 bases short and J 3 bases short, with 15 bases between. The CDR3 bases are TGTGCCAGTAGCCCTTATGCAACTTACTACGAGCAGTACTTC. Its protein product is CASSPYATYYEQYF.

This chain links TRBV4-1 with TRBJ2-3; D is ambiguous. Germline CDR1 and CDR2: MGHRA and YSYEKL. CDR3 length: 15 residues. V gave up 0 bases and J gave up 2 bases, with 9 bases separating them. The CDR3: CASSQDNSYTDTQYF. The CDR3 DNA reads TGCGCCAGCAGCCAAGACAACAGTTACACAGATACGCAGTATTTT.

This clonotype occurred many times. The chain employs TRBV14 and TRBJ2-2; a possible D gene is TRBD2 (7 bases). In germline, CDR1 is SGHDN, CDR2 FVKESK. Trimming left V 4 bases short and J 7 bases short, with 13 bases between. The CDR3 extends over 14 amino acids. The CDR3 nucleotides read TGTGCCAGCAGCCTGCGGGGGCAGGTCGGGGAGCTGTTTTTT. This gives the protein CASSLRGQVGELFF.

This chain links TRBV10-3 with TRBJ1-3; D unclear. CDR1 is ENHRY and CDR2 is SYGVKD in the germline V gene. V was shortened by 7 bases and J by 0 bases, with 10 bases between the two germline ends. CDR3 size: 14 residues. The CDR3 is CAIIPQRSGNTIYF. CDR3 in DNA: TGTGCCATCATTCCGCAGCGCTCTGGAAACACCATATATTTT.

Concerning this clonotype: This CDR3 is missing its conserved last phenylalanine or tryptophan, likely due to a read error. The chain recombines TRBV7-3 with TRBJ1-1, with D uncertain. The CDR3 length is 14 residues. Trimming stripped 6 bases from V and 5 bases from J, with 16 bases between. Per germline, CDR1 SGHTA and CDR2 FQGTGA. The CDR3 DNA follows: TGTGCCAGCAGGCAAGATAGTCTGGGGACTGAAGCTTTCCAT. Translation gives CASRQDSLGTEAFH.

This clonotype qualifies as medium-sized. The rearrangement uses TRBV6-2 or TRBV6-3 and TRBJ1-3, with no clear D. The ends were cut back, 5 bases at V and 0 bases at J, with 11 bases in the middle. The CDR3 runs to 15 residues. Germline loops: CDR1 MNHEY, CDR2 SVGEGT. The CDR3 DNA reads as TGTGCCAGCAGTGCCGGAGCACTCTCTGGAAACACCATATATTTT. It yields the protein CASSAGALSGNTIYF.

J is TRBJ2-1 and V is TRBV19; D is unclear. The V end lost 3 bases, the J end lost 2 bases, and 5 bases lay between the germline ends. The germline V gene encodes CDR1 LNHDA and CDR2 SQIVND (reference sequence). CDR3 length equals 13 residues. For the CDR3, the DNA is TGTGCCAGTAGTATCCGTCCCTACAATGAGCAGTTCTTC. The encoded protein is CASSIRPYNEQFF.

Details on this clonotype: The DNA is omitted, as the CDR3 cannot be located on it reliably, and the CDR3 follows TCRdb's listing. The gene calls are TRBV13 and TRBJ1-3; the D segment call TRBD1 is taken from the table without a DNA check. CDR1 is PRHDT, CDR2 FYEKMQ, per germline (reference sequence). Including both end residues, the CDR3 is 21 amino acids long. The CDR3 is CASSFYICSAQDGTGGNTIYF.

CDR3 in amino acids: CASRREGDTGNTF. In DNA, the CDR3 is TGTGCCAGCAGAAGAGAGGGGGATACGGGCAACACCTTC. V is TRBV14 and J is TRBJ1-2; a weak D match, TRBD1 (6 bases). The ends were cut back, 6 bases at V and 12 bases at J, with 20 bases in the middle. The V gene's germline CDR1 is SGHDN and CDR2 FVKESK. The CDR3 has 13 residues.

The table lists this clonotype with a few counts. The V and J genes are TRBV9 and TRBJ2-1; 8 bases align to TRBD1. The CDR3 is 13 amino acids. Trimming cost V 4 bases and J 10 bases; bases outside gene matches: 7. Looked up from germline, CDR1 is SGDLS and CDR2 is YYNGEE. CDR3 region: CASSLSWDREQFF. The CDR3 coding sequence is TGTGCCAGCAGCCTTAGTTGGGACAGGGAGCAGTTCTTC.

On this clonotype itself: The junction does not match germline at one end; this may be a read error. V gene TRBV12-5 combines with J gene TRBJ2-1; 12 bases agree with TRBD2. CDR1 is LGHNT, CDR2 FRNRAP, per germline. This CDR3 has 17 amino acids. CDR3 coding DNA: TGTGCTAGTGGTTTGTACAGGGCTAGCGGGGGGGCATGGGAGCAGCTCTTC. It specifies CASGLYRASGGAWEQLF.

The genes are TRBV2 and TRBJ1-5, with D possibly being TRBD1 (5 bases). The germline gives CDR1 SNHLY, CDR2 FYNNEI. Trimming removed 5 bases at V and 2 bases at J, with 13 bases between. The CDR3 is 15 residues long. In nucleotides, the CDR3 is TGTGCCAGCAGTCTGGCGGGACTAGGCAATCAGCCCCAGCATTTT. Amino acid sequence: CASSLAGLGNQPQHF.

Regarding this clonotype: One junction end does not reproduce the germline sequence, and a read error may be involved. This rearrangement joins TRBV7-7 to TRBJ2-2; 11 positions match TRBD2. Germline V CDR1 and CDR2: SSHAT, FNYEAQ (reference sequence). This CDR3 comprises 16 residues. The CDR3 loop is CASSFSGGAETGELFF. CDR3 nucleotide sequence: TGTGCTAGCAGCTTTAGCGGGGGGGCCGAAACCGGGGAGCTGTTTTTT.